The 2 T cell receptor beta chains listed next were all sequenced from one sample in a study of Graves' ophthalmopathy and Graves' hyperthyroidism. RNA served as the template for amplifying TCR beta CDR3 regions. A first-round RT-PCR used HTBI primers, followed by a second-round multiplex PCR. One entry per CDR3 protein results from TCRdb running MiXCR on the multiplex PCR reads. The sample has 450,000 or so distinct CDR3 sequences, approximately 15% seen once; the top ten hold around 9.8%. Material for sequencing was blood. These receptors were collected from a woman in her 30s with Graves' ophthalmopathy.

Ten or more counts support this clonotype. The junction departs from the called germline gene at one end, perhaps through a read error. The chain employs TRBV12-3 or TRBV12-4 and TRBJ1-5; D unresolved. CDR3 size: 14 residues. The CDR3, as DNA: TGTGCCAGCAGTTTCAGCGTTAGCAATCGGCCCCAGCATTTT. Its translation: CASSFSVSNRPQHF.

This clonotype showed up many times. The chain recombines TRBV7-3 with TRBJ1-6, with 7 bases fitting TRBD1. The CDR3 runs 15 residues. Germline V gene sequence: CDR1 SGHTA, CDR2 FQGTGA. Losses at the gene ends were 0 bases for V and 8 bases for J; bases not matched to a gene: 4. CDR3 sequence (DNA): TGTGCCAGCAGCTTAACGGGACAGTCGGATTCACCCCTCCACTTT. Its translation is CASSLTGQSDSPLHF.